This T cell receptor (beta chain) was identified during a study of blood T cells in healthy people across ages. Trimming took 6 bases from V and 6 from J, leaving 15 bases between them. The CDR3 extends over 13 amino acids. Germline CDR1 and CDR2: SQVTM and ANQGSEA. Collection of ten milliliters of peripheral blood was performed for each donor. PCR was performed a second time for 7 to 11 cycles using a sample-barcoded 5' primer and a J-beta primer mix. Every single cDNA molecule received a tag from a template-switch adaptor with 12 random nucleotides. Each of the samples gave a minimum of 2.5 million paired-end reads that contained CDR3. TCRdb reprocessed the 5' RACE reads with MiXCR, giving one entry per CDR3 protein. This sample carries approximately 800,000 distinct CDR3 sequences, less than 80% of them seen once, and the ten largest clones take roughly a quarter.

The clonotype comes from a man in his thirties or forties in good health. The J gene is TRBJ1-5, the V gene TRBV29-1, with D possibly being TRBD1 (5 bases). The sample consisted of blood. The CDR3 here is CSVSAGYLQPQHF. In DNA, the CDR3 is TGCAGCGTGTCAGCAGGGTACCTTCAGCCCCAGCATTTT.